The entry below gives a single TCR beta chain sequence along with its context. Sequencing used immunoSEQ multiplex PCR; TCRdb keeps in-frame clones, though not all of them. Of around 140,000 clones in the sample, about nine tenths were seen once. Germline V gives CDR1 SGHDT, CDR2 YYEEEE. The CDR3 has 14 amino acids. Trimming removed 6 bases from V and 5 bases from J, with 15 bases in between. The sample originates from a study of blood T cell repertoires in COVID-19. Overall study context: Acute-phase and convalescent COVID-19 samples originated in the United States, Italy and Spain.

The sequenced material came from peripheral blood. V and J are TRBV5-6 and TRBJ1-5; D perhaps matches TRBD1 (5 bases). This receptor was obtained from an elderly man with acute or convalescent COVID-19. The CDR3: CASTSWGGDQPQHF. CDR3 in DNA: TGTGCCAGCACCTCCTGGGGGGGAGATCAGCCCCAGCATTTT.